These 16 T cell receptor beta chains were all obtained from the same sample, sequenced in a study of T cells in women clearing cervical HPV infection. Libraries were prepared by immunoSEQ multiplex PCR; TCRdb keeps only in-frame clonotypes and omits some of them. Across approximately 39,000 clones, the top ten clones capture roughly 4% of the sample. Material for sequencing was blood buffy coat. The source of these receptors is a woman between 18 and 70 years old with a cervical HPV16 infection that either progressed to CIN3+ or cleared (not recorded which).

In regard to this clone: Read sequence stops 3 residues before the CDR3 end, and the germline J gene provides the missing end. The chain uses TRBV7-2 and TRBJ2-7, with D possibly TRBD1 on 5 matching bases. Between the trimmed V and J ends, which lost 2 bases and 2 bases, there was a span of 10 bases. In germline, CDR1 is SGHTA, CDR2 FQGNSA. The CDR3 runs to 14 residues. CDR3 loop: CASSLQGYTYEQYF. Partial CDR3 DNA: TGTGCCAGCAGCTTACAGGGATACACCTACGAG.

Note on this clone: The read ends 3 residues before the CDR3 terminus; that terminus is restored from the germline J gene. V gene TRBV7-2 combines with J gene TRBJ1-1; TRBD1 might be the D (5 bases). CDR3 length equals 13 residues. The germline V gene has CDR1 SGHTA and CDR2 FQGNSA. V was shortened by 4 bases and J by 6 bases, with 12 bases between the two germline ends. Here the CDR3 reads CASSSSGIAEAFF. Incomplete CDR3 DNA: TGTGCCAGCAGCTCTTCAGGGATAGCTGAA. The variable domain in full, completed from reference TRBV7-2 and TRBJ1-1, reads GAGVSQSPSNKVTEKGKDVELRCDPISGHTALYWYRQSLGQGLEFLIYFQGNSAPDKSGLPSDRFSAERTGGSVSTLTIQRTQQEDSAVYLCASSSSGIAEAFFGQGTRLTVV.

For this clone: The read finishes 3 residues shy of the CDR3 end, and the germline J gene is used to complete it. This chain joins TRBV5-1 and TRBJ1-6, with D maybe TRBD1 (6 bases). Per germline, CDR1 SGHRS and CDR2 YFSETQ. Between the trimmed V and J ends, which lost 0 bases and 7 bases, there was a span of 17 bases. The CDR3 length is 17 residues. Incomplete CDR3 DNA: TGCGCCAGCAGCTTGGGGGGAACAGGGACGGGGAATTCACCC. It yields the protein CASSLGGTGTGNSP. The whole CDR3 sequence is CASSLGGTGTGNSPLHF.

On this clone itself: Read data end 3 residues before the CDR3 end; the end is taken from the germline J gene. The J gene is TRBJ1-4, the V gene TRBV2; TRBD1 aligns across 8 bases. CDR3 length: 14 residues. The ends lost 5 bases at V and 6 bases at J; junction bases unmatched: 5. Germline CDR1 is SNHLY and CDR2 is FYNNEI. Here the CDR3 reads CASSITGGYEKLFF. The CDR3 DNA, read in part, is TGTGCCAGCAGTATTACAGGGGGTTATGAAAAA.

With regard to this clone: The read gets to within 3 residues of the CDR3 end, and the germline J gene fills in the rest. The chain links TRBV28 to TRBJ1-5, with TRBD1 matching 9 bases. The junction had 6 bases not matched to a gene; V was cut back by 5 bases and J by 4 bases. Germline CDR1 is MDHEN and CDR2 is SYDVKM. The CDR3 totals 15 residues. CDR3 region: CASSALTGGNQPQHF. The CDR3 DNA, read in part, is TGTGCCAGCAGTGCCCTGACAGGGGGAAATCAGCCC.

Turning to this clone: The read stops 3 residues short of the end of the CDR3; the missing end is completed from the germline J gene. The J gene is TRBJ1-2, the V gene TRBV7-9, with a possible D match to TRBD1 (5 bases). From germline, CDR1 is SEHNR and CDR2 FQNEAQ (reference sequence). This CDR3 is built from 12 residues. CDR3 amino acids: CASSLEWTGYTF. Partial CDR3 DNA: TGTGCCAGCAGCTTAGAGTGGACAGGC.

According to its frequency, this clone is medium-sized. The read comes to an end 3 residues before the CDR3 does, leaving the germline J gene to fill in the end. The rearrangement links TRBV11-2 to TRBJ1-2; D remains unclear. The germline V gene encodes CDR1 SGHAT and CDR2 FQNNGV. CDR3 length: 13 residues. Trimming took off 1 base at V and 7 bases at J, with 10 bases between the two ends. The CDR3 reads CASSLGAGGGYTF. The part of the CDR3 DNA that was read is TGTGCCAGCAGCTTAGGGGCAGGTGGTGGC. The whole variable domain, remainder taken from reference TRBV11-2 and TRBJ1-2, is EAGVAQSPRYKIIEKRQSVAFWCNPISGHATLYWYQQILGQGPKLLIQFQNNGVVDDSQLPKDRFSAERLKGVDSTLKIQPAKLEDSAVYLCASSLGAGGGYTFGSGTRLTVV.

Concerning this clone: The CDR3 end lies 3 residues beyond the end of the read and is filled in from the germline J gene. The V call is TRBV15, the J call TRBJ2-1; 8 nucleotides align to TRBD2. The germline V gene has CDR1 LNHNV and CDR2 YYDKDF (reference sequence). Germline trimming cut 5 bases from V and 2 bases from J; bases unmatched to any gene: 5. This CDR3 has 15 residues. The DNA read from the CDR3 is TGTGCCACCAGCGAAACTAGCGGAACCTACAATGAG. Amino acids: CATSETSGTYNE. The CDR3, in full, reads CATSETSGTYNEQFF.

To note about this clone: The sequence runs out 3 residues before the end of the CDR3; the remainder is reconstructed from the germline J gene. This sequence joins TRBV20-1 and TRBJ1-6; no reliable D call. Per germline, CDR1 DFQATT and CDR2 SNEGSKA (reference sequence). CDR3 length: 17 residues. Deletions cut 0 bases from V and 0 bases from J, with 12 bases between. The CDR3 here is CSARDVRSSSYNSPLHF. The CDR3 DNA, read in part, is TGCAGTGCTAGAGATGTGAGGTCTAGCTCCTATAATTCACCC.

For this clone: The read finishes 3 residues shy of the CDR3 end, and the germline J gene is used to complete it. The V call is TRBV5-6, the J call TRBJ1-1; D gene uncertain. Germline V gene lookup returns CDR1 SGHDT and CDR2 YYEEEE. The CDR3 is made up of 14 amino acids. Trimming removed 0 bases at V and 1 base at J, with 7 bases between. The CDR3 DNA, read in part, is TGTGCCAGCAGCTTGGCCGCGTCGAACACTGAA. It encodes CASSLAASNTE. The full-length CDR3 reads as CASSLAASNTEAFF.

Notes on this clone: From the germline J gene comes the end of the CDR3, since the read stops 3 residues before it. This chain joins TRBV5-1 and TRBJ1-1; the D is unclear. The V gene's germline CDR1 is SGHRS and CDR2 YFSETQ. With 7 bases removed from V and 3 bases from J, the gap between germline ends came to 13 bases. This CDR3 has 13 amino acids. CDR3 DNA (partial): TGCGCCAGCGCCACCCGGGGTGACACTGAA. Its translation is CASATRGDTE. In full, the CDR3 is CASATRGDTEAFF.

A note on this clone: The read ends 3 residues shy of where the CDR3 ends; the end is completed using the germline J gene. The rearrangement uses TRBV20-1 and TRBJ2-3; 10 nucleotides line up with TRBD2. Trimming cost V 6 bases and J 4 bases; bases outside gene matches: 10. The CDR3 extends over 15 amino acids. Looked up from germline, CDR1 is DFQATT and CDR2 is SNEGSKA (reference sequence). The sequenced part of the CDR3 DNA is TGCAGTGCGAGACGAAGCGGGGGGGGAGCAGATACG. Protein product: CSARRSGGGADT. The full CDR3 is CSARRSGGGADTQYF.

Turning to this clone: The read ends 3 residues shy of where the CDR3 ends; the end is completed using the germline J gene. This sequence joins TRBV10-3 and TRBJ2-5; D assignment may be TRBD1 or TRBD2 (6 bases each). The germline CDR1 and CDR2 sequences are ENHRY and SYGVKD. The CDR3 covers 15 residues. Trimming removed 3 bases from V and 5 bases from J, with 16 bases in between. The part of the CDR3 DNA that was read is TGTGCCATCAGTGATTACAGGGTAGGAGGGGAGACC. This encodes CAISDYRVGGET. From start to end, the CDR3 is CAISDYRVGGETQYF.

Concerning this clone itself: The read is 3 residues too short to cover the CDR3 end, so that end is filled in from the germline J gene. The chain joins TRBV7-9 to TRBJ2-7; perhaps TRBD1 as D (6 bases). Trimming cost V 4 bases and J 3 bases, with 16 bases left between them. The CDR3 covers 15 residues. Germline V gene lookup returns CDR1 SEHNR and CDR2 FQNEAQ (reference sequence). CDR3 DNA (partial): TGTGCCAGCAGCTCCACGGACAGCCCCCTCTACGAG. As protein: CASSSTDSPLYE. The whole CDR3 reads CASSSTDSPLYEQYF. Using reference TRBV7-9 and TRBJ2-7 for the parts outside the CDR3, the full variable domain is DTGVSQNPRHKITKRGQNVTFRCDPISEHNRLYWYRQTLGQGPEFLTYFQNEAQLEKSRLLSDRFSAERPKGSFSTLEIQRTEQGDSAMYLCASSSTDSPLYEQYFGPGTRLTVT.

Remarks on this clone: The read gets to within 3 residues of the CDR3 end, and the germline J gene fills in the rest. The chain links TRBV5-1 to TRBJ1-4; TRBD1 matches at 7 bases. The J segment lost 6 bases and the V segment lost 5 bases, leaving 7 bases of the junction unmatched. Looked up from germline, CDR1 is SGHRS and CDR2 is YFSETQ. The length of the CDR3 is 14 residues. The CDR3 bases that were read are TGCGCCAGCAGATTACACGGGACAGATGAAAAA. Translated, it gives CASRLHGTDEK. The whole CDR3 reads CASRLHGTDEKLFF.

For this clone: The read comes to an end 3 residues before the CDR3 does, leaving the germline J gene to fill in the end. The chain links TRBV5-1 to TRBJ2-1; 10 nucleotides match TRBD2. This CDR3 contains 16 residues. After removal of 4 bases from V and 8 bases from J, the junction contained 12 bases not matched to a gene. CDR1 and CDR2 (germline): SGHRS, YFSETQ. The CDR3 region is CASSPFGAGGGYEQFF. The CDR3 bases that were read are TGCGCCAGCAGCCCCTTCGGAGCGGGAGGGGGCTATGAG. The full variable domain, its missing parts supplied by reference TRBV5-1 and TRBJ2-1, is KAGVTQTPRYLIKTRGQQVTLSCSPISGHRSVSWYQQTPGQGLQFLFEYFSETQRNKGNFPGRFSGRQFSNSRSEMNVSTLELGDSALYLCASSPFGAGGGYEQFFGPGTRLTVL.